This TCR beta chain was sequenced during a study of cytomegalovirus exposure and HLA in healthy donors. Clones were sequenced by immunoSEQ multiplex PCR, and TCRdb holds only the in-frame ones, with some missing. Here the sample spans 50,000 to 65,000 clones, about nine tenths being singletons. Trimming removed 2 bases from V and 0 bases from J, with 5 bases in between. Germline CDR1 reads GTSNPN; CDR2 reads SVGIG (reference sequence). The CDR3 covers 13 residues. The clonotype comes from a woman aged 18-29 years in good health and CMV-seropositive. The V call is TRBV30, the J call TRBJ1-5; no clear D gene. The sample taken for sequencing was PBMCs. CDR3 nucleotide sequence: TGTGCCTGGAGTCAGGATAGCAATCAGCCCCAGCATTTT. Its protein product is CAWSQDSNQPQHF.